This TCR beta chain derives from a study of regulatory T cells in long-lasting Graves disease. Background on the study: Graves' patients with a new diagnosis had received antithyroid drugs under 3 months. Overall study findings and caveats: Favored usage of TRBV28, TRBJ1-2 and TRBJ2-5 was recorded in persistent disease. Rather than thyroid tissue, only peripheral blood underwent study. Limited samples may have lowered accuracy.

The V gene's germline CDR1 is MDHEN and CDR2 SYDVKM. The length of the CDR3 is 17 residues. Trimming took 2 bases from V and 1 from J; bases not matched to a gene: 7. This clonotype appeared many times. Its matching antigen is unknown. Assembly of TCR beta libraries relied on iRepertoire HTBI primers together with Arm-PCR of CDR3 regions. From the multiplex PCR reads, TCRdb called clonotypes with MiXCR, one entry per CDR3 protein. This sample has some 220,000 distinct CDR3 sequences, with roughly 19% found just once. Described time point: newly diagnosed GD, antithyroid drugs for less than 3 months. Generation of the TCR library employed RNA extracted from PBMCs. This same sample was also part of a study on T cells in Graves' hyperthyroidism and ophthalmopathy.

This chain links TRBV28 with TRBJ2-2; TRBD1 matches 7 bases. The origin of this receptor is a woman aged 25-40 years with Graves disease. This sample comprised peripheral blood mononuclear cells (PBMCs), obtained at new diagnosis, from a patient treated with antithyroid drugs. The CDR3 bases are TGTGCCAGCAGTTTAAGATCGCCAGGGGGGAACACCGGGGAGCTGTTTTTT. It codes for CASSLRSPGGNTGELFF. The whole variable domain, filled in from reference TRBV28 and TRBJ2-2, reads DVKVTQSSRYLVKRTGEKVFLECVQDMDHENMFWYRQDPGLGLRLIYFSYDVKMKEKGDIPEGYSVSREKKERFSLILESASTNQTSMYLCASSLRSPGGNTGELFFGEGSRLTVL.